Included here is one T cell receptor (beta chain) sequence, with context. Its specificity is unknown. This specimen comes from a study of blood T cells in healthy people across ages. With a J-beta primer mix and a sample-barcoded 5' primer, a second PCR ran about 6 to 11 cycles. Each cDNA was tagged by a template-switch adaptor containing 12 random nucleotides. Each CDR3 protein gets one entry after TCRdb re-called the 5' RACE reads with MiXCR. In the table there are 760,000 or so distinct CDR3 sequences, approximately 25% of which are singletons. The CDR3 extends over 14 amino acids. V lost 3 bases to trimming and J lost 9 bases, with 17 bases between them. Study-level results: Reliance upon unsorted PBMCs precluded definitive naive versus antigen-experienced comparison.

These data also formed part of another study, on T cells of mothers and their children. That report adds: A few healthy Caucasian mothers gave samples, and so did their six children. The cDNA synthesis received all extracted RNA, at approximately 1.5 ug per 15 ul.

The sequenced material came from blood. This sequence was found in a boy between 10 and 17 years old in good health. The chain has TRBV12-3 or TRBV12-4 and TRBJ1-2; possible D gene TRBD1, 6 bases. The CDR3 coding sequence is TGTGCCAGCAGTTTCGCAAACAGGGCGGTGAGCTACACCTTC. Protein sequence: CASSFANRAVSYTF.